Listed below are T cell receptor beta chains from one sample, sequenced in a study of beta chain features in type 1 diabetes. Here immunoSEQ multiplex PCR was the method, and the copy in TCRdb shows in-frame clones only, minus some. The sample holds 110,000 to 150,000 clones, 9.2% seen once. Sample: central memory CD4+ T cells from blood. The receptors come from a man aged 18 to 30 in good health. Both conserved end residues are trimmed from each CDR3. Rows may omit the clone size; those that give it use once, few, many or a size class.

cdr3_aa: ATSREYDRRNEKLF
j_call: TRBJ1-4
v_call: TRBV15
clone_size: -

cdr3_aa: ASSPWTGGSLYEQY
j_call: TRBJ2-7
v_call: TRBV5-1
clone_size: few

cdr3_aa: ASSHKTSGGMTQY
j_call: TRBJ2-5
v_call: TRBV7-8
clone_size: -

cdr3_aa: SVGQGYTGELF
j_call: TRBJ2-2
v_call: TRBV29-1
clone_size: few

cdr3_aa: SVTATPATNEKLF
j_call: TRBJ1-4
v_call: TRBV29-1
clone_size: -

cdr3_aa: ASSFTGVPGNTIY
j_call: TRBJ1-3
v_call: TRBV13
clone_size: few

cdr3_aa: ASSSTGQGRIEKLF
j_call: TRBJ1-4
v_call: TRBV5-6
clone_size: -

cdr3_aa: ASSPIPMGGIEQF
j_call: TRBJ2-1
v_call: TRBV9
clone_size: few

cdr3_aa: GGAETDTQY
j_call: TRBJ2-3
v_call: TRBV20-1
clone_size: few

cdr3_aa: ASSSGAYEQY
j_call: TRBJ2-7
v_call: TRBV9
clone_size: few

cdr3_aa: ASSESGLRRNEQF
j_call: TRBJ2-1
v_call: TRBV6-4
clone_size: -

cdr3_aa: ASRGTGSNQPQH
j_call: TRBJ1-5
v_call: TRBV27
clone_size: few

cdr3_aa: ASSQTSGPYEQY
j_call: TRBJ2-7
v_call: TRBV4-3
clone_size: -

cdr3_aa: ASSQDKYSYEQY
j_call: -
v_call: TRBV5-4
clone_size: few

cdr3_aa: AISGTQETQY
j_call: TRBJ2-5
v_call: TRBV10-3
clone_size: -

cdr3_aa: ASPRRGSSYEQY
j_call: TRBJ2-7
v_call: TRBV27
clone_size: few

cdr3_aa: ASSPGLGADTQY
j_call: TRBJ2-3
v_call: TRBV7-9
clone_size: few

cdr3_aa: AWRFKYIERTGRNYGYT
j_call: TRBJ1-2
v_call: TRBV30
clone_size: -

cdr3_aa: ASSLDREGTQY
j_call: TRBJ2-5
v_call: TRBV5-4
clone_size: -

cdr3_aa: ATSRETDGETQY
j_call: TRBJ2-5
v_call: TRBV15
clone_size: few

cdr3_aa: ASSQGPQPQH
j_call: TRBJ1-5
v_call: TRBV19
clone_size: -

cdr3_aa: ASSYQGYGYT
j_call: TRBJ1-2
v_call: TRBV6-5
clone_size: few

cdr3_aa: ASRDRGRTNTGELF
j_call: TRBJ2-2
v_call: TRBV19
clone_size: -

cdr3_aa: ASSGDRGGNQPQH
j_call: TRBJ1-5
v_call: TRBV2
clone_size: -

cdr3_aa: ASSDSNRGTGELF
j_call: TRBJ2-2
v_call: TRBV6-4
clone_size: -

cdr3_aa: ASSPMEGSSYEQY
j_call: -
v_call: TRBV6-5
clone_size: few

cdr3_aa: ASSQRTDTQY
j_call: TRBJ2-3
v_call: TRBV28
clone_size: few

cdr3_aa: ASSGDRWGDTQY
j_call: TRBJ2-3
v_call: TRBV11-3
clone_size: -

cdr3_aa: ASSSLRGAGDTQY
j_call: TRBJ2-3
v_call: TRBV6-5
clone_size: -

cdr3_aa: AISTTGGISYNEQF
j_call: TRBJ2-1
v_call: TRBV10-3
clone_size: few

cdr3_aa: ASSPLESKLYGYT
j_call: TRBJ1-2
v_call: TRBV18
clone_size: few

cdr3_aa: ASSLAGTGYSPLH
j_call: TRBJ1-6
v_call: TRBV5-4
clone_size: -

cdr3_aa: ASSPNPWTGTLGYT
j_call: TRBJ1-2
v_call: TRBV27
clone_size: few

cdr3_aa: ASSFQGGSETQY
j_call: TRBJ2-5
v_call: TRBV7-3
clone_size: -

cdr3_aa: ASSSSTPSGANVLT
j_call: TRBJ2-6
v_call: TRBV2
clone_size: -

cdr3_aa: ASSGQAYEQY
j_call: TRBJ2-7
v_call: TRBV5-1
clone_size: few